Below are 31 T cell receptor beta chains sequenced from a single sample in a study of blood T cell repertoires in COVID-19. Profiling relied on immunoSEQ multiplex PCR, and the TCRdb table lists in-frame clones only, not all of them. The table lists 120,000 to 150,000 clones, 80% to 85% of them singletons. Sequenced: PBMCs or T cells enriched from blood (not recorded which). Receptors were obtained from a woman aged 45-65 years who had been exposed to COVID-19.

The chain recombines TRBV7-2 with TRBJ2-7; the D gene is possibly TRBD2 (5 bases). This CDR3 region has 13 residues. V was cut by 5 bases and J by 5 bases, with 13 bases left in between. Germline-derived CDR1 and CDR2 are SGHTA and FQGNSA. The CDR3 DNA reads TGTGCCAGCAGCCCCCTACTAGAAGACGAGCAGTACTTC. Translating gives CASSPLLEDEQYF.

This clone was recorded only once. The V and J genes are TRBV16 and TRBJ2-7; possibly TRBD1 for D (5 bases). This CDR3 has 13 amino acids. Germline V lookup: CDR1 KGHSY, CDR2 FQNENV. Trimming took off 3 bases at V and 5 bases at J, with 11 bases between the two ends. As DNA, the CDR3 is TGTGCCAGCAGCCAGAACTCAGGGAACGAGCAGTACTTC. Its protein product is CASSQNSGNEQYF.

The rearrangement joins TRBV11-2 to TRBJ2-1; 11 bases are shared with TRBD2. The CDR3 spans 17 residues. Looked up from germline, CDR1 is SGHAT and CDR2 is FQNNGV. The trim removed 5 bases at V and 2 bases at J, leaving 8 bases unmatched. CDR3 DNA sequence: TGTGCCAGCAGCGCCTTGACTAGCGGGGAGACCTACAATGAGCAGTTCTTC. Its protein is CASSALTSGETYNEQFF.

The chain is built from TRBV18 and TRBJ1-2, with 7 bases fitting TRBD1. The CDR3 covers 13 residues. The V segment lost 2 bases and the J segment 8 bases; nucleotides outside the gene matches: 5. Germline V lookup: CDR1 KGHSH, CDR2 LQKENI. DNA of the CDR3: TGTGCCAGCTCACCAGAGACAGGGACGGGCTACACCTTC. This codes for CASSPETGTGYTF.

This sequence joins TRBV18 and TRBJ1-2; unclear D gene. The CDR3 runs 16 residues. Germline CDR1 reads KGHSH; CDR2 reads LQKENI. Deletions cut 2 bases from V and 1 base from J, with 14 bases between. The CDR3 coding sequence is TGTGCCAGCTCACCAAGTTACGGCCGCGGTAACTATGGCTACACCTTC. Its protein product is CASSPSYGRGNYGYTF.

The chain uses TRBV6-5 and TRBJ2-5, with D possibly matching TRBD1 (6 bases). CDR1 is MNHEY, CDR2 SVGAGI, per germline. The CDR3 contains 15 residues. The V end was cut by 5 bases, the J end by 4 bases, with 17 bases between. CDR3 sequence: CASSQKPGAGETQYF. As DNA, the CDR3 is TGTGCCAGCAGTCAAAAACCAGGGGCGGGAGAGACCCAGTACTTC.

The chain couples TRBV9 to TRBJ2-2, with 8 bases fitting TRBD1. The CDR3 is made up of 17 amino acids. V shed 0 bases, J shed 5 bases, and the junction held 9 bases outside the gene matches. CDR1 is SGDLS and CDR2 is YYNGEE in the germline V gene. CDR3 region: CASSVEGQGASTGELFF. In DNA, the CDR3 is TGTGCCAGCAGCGTAGAAGGGCAGGGGGCCTCAACCGGGGAGCTGTTTTTT. The entire variable domain, with the rest obtained from reference TRBV9 and TRBJ2-2, is as follows: DSGVTQTPKHLITATGQRVTLRCSPRSGDLSVYWYQQSLDQGLQFLIQYYNGEERAKGNILERFSAQQFPDLHSELNLSSLELGDSALYFCASSVEGQGASTGELFFGEGSRLTVL.

The rearrangement joins TRBV12-3 or TRBV12-4 to TRBJ2-3; D call uncertain. The CDR3 covers 12 residues. The CDR3 region has the DNA TGTGCTTCACTAATCCACACAGATACGCAGTATTTT. Its translation: CASLIHTDTQYF.

This sequence joins TRBV9 and TRBJ2-1, with D perhaps TRBD2 (5 bases). The V end lost 0 bases, the J end lost 7 bases, and 11 bases lay between the germline ends. The CDR3 is 14 residues long. CDR1 is SGDLS and CDR2 is YYNGEE in the germline V gene. The CDR3 spells CASSVGGLLNEQFF. As DNA, the CDR3 is TGTGCCAGCAGCGTAGGAGGGTTGCTTAATGAGCAGTTCTTC.

This clone came up a few times. The chain carries TRBV9 and TRBJ2-1; D might be TRBD1 (6 bases). Germline V gene lookup returns CDR1 SGDLS and CDR2 YYNGEE. Trimming shortened V by 3 bases and J by 8 bases, and 15 bases separated the two germline ends. This CDR3 is built from 14 residues. The CDR3 spells CASSERQVRDEQFF. In nucleotides, the CDR3 is TGTGCCAGCAGCGAACGACAGGTTAGGGATGAGCAGTTCTTC.

This clone appeared a few times. V gene TRBV12-3 or TRBV12-4 combines with J gene TRBJ2-5; TRBD1 is a possible D gene (6 bases). This CDR3 has 12 amino acids. With 6 bases removed from V and 5 bases from J, the gap between germline ends came to 10 bases. The CDR3 sequence: CASSRTDETQYF. DNA of the CDR3: TGTGCCAGCAGCAGGACAGACGAGACCCAGTACTTC.

CDR3 nucleotides: TGTGCCACCAGTGATTTAATGGGACAGTCTAGCACAGATACGCAGTATTTT. This gives the protein CATSDLMGQSSTDTQYF. V usage is TRBV24-1 and J usage is TRBJ2-3, with 7 bases fitting TRBD1. V gave up 1 base and J gave up 0 bases; unmatched junction bases: 6. Per germline, CDR1 KGHDR and CDR2 SFDVKD. This CDR3 spans 17 amino acids.

The rearrangement joins TRBV29-1 to TRBJ1-1, with D possibly being TRBD1 (6 bases). Trimming pared 4 bases from V and 6 bases from J, leaving 12 bases between. Germline V gene sequence: CDR1 SQVTM, CDR2 ANQGSEA. The CDR3 consists of 12 residues. The CDR3 DNA follows: TGCAGCGTTGGCAGGGGTATCTCTGAAGCTTTCTTT. It yields the protein CSVGRGISEAFF.

This clone is a singleton in its sample. This rearrangement joins TRBV6-1 to TRBJ2-7; 7 nucleotides align to TRBD2. The ends lost 0 bases at V and 0 bases at J; junction bases unmatched: 17. Germline CDR1 reads MNHNS; CDR2 reads SASEGT. The CDR3 sequence is 20 residues long. The CDR3, as DNA: TGTGCCAGCAGTGAAGCGCTTGAAGGTACCTATGGCGGGAGCTCCTACGAGCAGTACTTC. Its translation is CASSEALEGTYGGSSYEQYF.

This chain joins TRBV7-2 and TRBJ2-7; D unclear. Germline assignment: CDR1 SGHTA and CDR2 FQGNSA. The CDR3 runs 11 residues. Trimming shortened V by 5 bases and J by 9 bases, and 11 bases separated the two germline ends. The CDR3 loop is CASSPRSRQYF. As DNA, the CDR3 is TGTGCCAGCAGCCCCCGGTCGAGGCAGTACTTC. The whole variable domain, filled in from reference TRBV7-2 and TRBJ2-7, reads GAGVSQSPSNKVTEKGKDVELRCDPISGHTALYWYRQSLGQGLEFLIYFQGNSAPDKSGLPSDRFSAERTGGSVSTLTIQRTQQEDSAVYLCASSPRSRQYFGPGTRLTVT.

The V call is TRBV10-3, the J call TRBJ2-3; 9 bases are a match to TRBD1. Trimming took 4 bases from V and 4 from J; bases not matched to a gene: 12. The CDR3 covers 17 residues. Per the germline V gene, CDR1 is ENHRY and CDR2 is SYGVKD. The CDR3 region has the DNA TGTGCCATCAGTGTAGGAAGTGGGACAGGGTCCCCAGATACGCAGTATTTT. Amino acids: CAISVGSGTGSPDTQYF.

V is TRBV19 and J is TRBJ2-2; possible D gene TRBD1, 5 bases. Per germline, CDR1 LNHDA and CDR2 SQIVND (reference sequence). The germline V and J ends were trimmed by 5 bases and 3 bases, with 10 bases remaining between them. The CDR3 has 14 residues. Written as DNA, the CDR3 is TGTGCCAGTAGTCCGAGACAGTACACCGGGGAGCTGTTTTTT. The encoded protein is CASSPRQYTGELFF.

In its sample, this clone was seen a few times. The rearrangement links TRBV5-1 to TRBJ1-2; D call uncertain. The V gene lost 2 bases and the J gene lost 4 bases, with 9 bases spanning the gap. Germline V lookup: CDR1 SGHRS, CDR2 YFSETQ. The CDR3 sequence is 13 residues long. The CDR3 region has the DNA TGCGCCAGCAGCTTAACAGAGGGCTATGGCTACACCTTC. It is translated as CASSLTEGYGYTF. The variable domain in full, with the rest retrieved from reference TRBV5-1 and TRBJ1-2, is KAGVTQTPRYLIKTRGQQVTLSCSPISGHRSVSWYQQTPGQGLQFLFEYFSETQRNKGNFPGRFSGRQFSNSRSEMNVSTLELGDSALYLCASSLTEGYGYTFGSGTRLTVV.

The rearrangement links TRBV5-1 to TRBJ2-3; tentative D call: TRBD1 (5 bases). The germline V gene encodes CDR1 SGHRS and CDR2 YFSETQ. The CDR3 runs 17 residues. V lost 4 bases and J 4 bases, leaving 22 bases between the germline ends. CDR3 amino acids: CASSRSQGIAKADTQYF. The DNA for the CDR3 is TGCGCCAGCAGCCGGTCCCAGGGTATTGCTAAGGCAGATACGCAGTATTTT.

The chain carries TRBV29-1 and TRBJ2-7, with TRBD2 matching over 7 bases. V gave up 4 bases and J gave up 6 bases; unmatched junction bases: 9. Germline V gene data show CDR1 as SQVTM and CDR2 as ANQGSEA. The CDR3 consists of 13 residues. DNA for the CDR3: TGCAGCGTTGCTGGGGGGGGTTGGGGCGAGCAGTACTTC. Amino acid sequence: CSVAGGGWGEQYF.

The chain joins TRBV5-6 to TRBJ1-3; a weak D match, TRBD1 (5 bases). Germline V lookup: CDR1 SGHDT, CDR2 YYEEEE. Trimming stripped 1 base from V and 3 bases from J, with 8 bases between. The CDR3 runs to 14 residues. CDR3 amino acids: CASSLTGVGNTIYF. In DNA, the CDR3 is TGTGCCAGCAGCTTGACGGGGGTTGGAAACACCATATATTTT.

The chain joins TRBV9 to TRBJ2-2; 9 nucleotides agree with TRBD2. In germline, CDR1 is SGDLS, CDR2 YYNGEE. Losses at the gene ends were 6 bases for V and 1 base for J; bases not matched to a gene: 1. This CDR3 has 14 residues. The CDR3 loop is CASKLAGNTGELFF. DNA for the CDR3: TGTGCCAGCAAACTAGCGGGGAACACCGGGGAGCTGTTTTTT.

The V gene is TRBV19, the J gene TRBJ1-1; D might be TRBD1 (5 bases). V was shortened by 1 base and J by 4 bases, with 7 bases between the two germline ends. The CDR3 extends over 13 amino acids. Germline lookup yields CDR1 LNHDA and CDR2 SQIVND (reference sequence). The CDR3 sequence: CASSIGRATEAFF. CDR3 nucleotide sequence: TGTGCCAGTAGTATAGGCAGGGCCACTGAAGCTTTCTTT.

The chain recombines TRBV18 with TRBJ1-5, with 7 bases matching TRBD1. Germline V gene lookup returns CDR1 KGHSH and CDR2 LQKENI. CDR3 size: 15 residues. V dropped 2 bases and J dropped 6; count of bases not matched to a gene: 7. The CDR3 region has the DNA TGTGCCAGCTCACCAAGTCGGGACAGCTCTCAGCCCCAGCATTTT. Amino acid sequence: CASSPSRDSSQPQHF.

The gene calls are TRBV3-1 (or the pseudogene TRBV3-2) and TRBJ1-3, with D maybe TRBD1 (6 bases). The CDR3 is 15 amino acids. The germline V gene has CDR1 LGHDT and CDR2 YNNKEL (reference sequence). V was pared by 2 bases and J by 7 bases, with 15 bases between. The CDR3 loop reads CASSQLTGGSNTIYF. The CDR3 nucleotides are TGTGCCAGCAGCCAACTGACAGGCGGAAGCAACACCATATATTTT.

The J gene is TRBJ1-1, the V gene TRBV4-2, with 9 bases matching TRBD1. The CDR3 consists of 15 residues. V shed 2 bases and J 7 bases; nucleotides not matched to a gene: 8. CDR1 and CDR2 from the germline V gene are LGHNA and YNFKEQ. CDR3 sequence (DNA): TGTGCCAGCAGCCAATCTGGACAGGGGTCCGGTGAAGCTTTCTTT. Translated: CASSQSGQGSGEAFF.

Only one count was recorded for this clone. V usage is TRBV18 and J usage is TRBJ1-1, with D hard to call. Between the trimmed V and J ends, which lost 2 bases and 0 bases, there was a span of 7 bases. CDR1 KGHSH and CDR2 LQKENI come from the germline V gene. The CDR3 spans 14 residues. The CDR3: CASSPRELNTEAFF. In nucleotides, the CDR3 is TGTGCCAGCTCACCAAGAGAGCTGAACACTGAAGCTTTCTTT.

This clone was counted a single time. The chain carries TRBV9 and TRBJ2-7; a weak D match, TRBD2 (5 bases). Germline V gene data show CDR1 as SGDLS and CDR2 as YYNGEE. V lost 5 bases, J lost 6 bases, and 12 bases lay in between. The CDR3 extends over 12 amino acids. CDR3 nucleotide sequence: TGTGCCAGCAGTCCCAACGGGGTCGAGCAGTACTTC. The encoded protein is CASSPNGVEQYF.

A single count supports this clone. This chain connects TRBV6-6 to TRBJ2-5, with a weak D call TRBD1 (6 bases). The CDR3 runs 14 residues. Germline values: CDR1 MNHNY, CDR2 SVGAGI (reference sequence). Trimming removed 0 bases at V and 5 bases at J, with 10 bases between. In DNA, the CDR3 is TGTGCCAGCAGTTACTCATGGGGGCAGGAGACCCAGTACTTC. Its protein is CASSYSWGQETQYF.

J is TRBJ1-4 and V is TRBV2; D unclear. The germline V and J ends were trimmed by 6 bases and 0 bases, with 8 bases remaining between them. Germline lookup yields CDR1 SNHLY and CDR2 FYNNEI. The CDR3 runs 14 residues. The CDR3 spells CASSVVATNEKLFF. The CDR3 DNA sequence: TGTGCCAGCAGCGTAGTCGCAACTAATGAAAAACTGTTTTTT.

The CDR3 loop reads CATSGAPGDNNEQFF. In DNA, the CDR3 is TGTGCCACCAGTGGGGCCCCAGGGGATAACAATGAGCAGTTCTTC. The chain links TRBV24-1 to TRBJ2-1, with a tentative D call TRBD1 (6 bases). This CDR3 has 15 residues. In germline, CDR1 is KGHDR, CDR2 SFDVKD. Trimming cost V 5 bases and J 5 bases, with 15 bases left between them.